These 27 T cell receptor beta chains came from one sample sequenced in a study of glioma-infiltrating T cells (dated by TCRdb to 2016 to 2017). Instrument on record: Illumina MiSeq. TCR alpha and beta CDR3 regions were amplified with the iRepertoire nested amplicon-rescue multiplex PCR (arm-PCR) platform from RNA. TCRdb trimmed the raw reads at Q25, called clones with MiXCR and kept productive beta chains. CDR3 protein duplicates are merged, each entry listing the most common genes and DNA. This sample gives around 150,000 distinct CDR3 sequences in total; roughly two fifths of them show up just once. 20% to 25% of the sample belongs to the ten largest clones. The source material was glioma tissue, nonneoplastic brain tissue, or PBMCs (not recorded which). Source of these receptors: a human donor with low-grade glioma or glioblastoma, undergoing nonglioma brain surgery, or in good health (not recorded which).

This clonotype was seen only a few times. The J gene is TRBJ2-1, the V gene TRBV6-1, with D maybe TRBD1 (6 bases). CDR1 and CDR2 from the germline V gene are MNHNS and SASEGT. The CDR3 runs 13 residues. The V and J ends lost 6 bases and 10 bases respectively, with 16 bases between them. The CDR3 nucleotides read TGTGCCAGCAGCCTACAATCACAGGGAGAGCAGTTCTTC. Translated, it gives CASSLQSQGEQFF.

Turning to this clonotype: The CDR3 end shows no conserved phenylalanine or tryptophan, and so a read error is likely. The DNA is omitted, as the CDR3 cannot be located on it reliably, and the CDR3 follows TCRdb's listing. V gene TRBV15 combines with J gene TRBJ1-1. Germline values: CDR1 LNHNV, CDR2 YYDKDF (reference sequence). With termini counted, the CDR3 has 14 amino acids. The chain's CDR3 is CATSRDRLNTEALS.

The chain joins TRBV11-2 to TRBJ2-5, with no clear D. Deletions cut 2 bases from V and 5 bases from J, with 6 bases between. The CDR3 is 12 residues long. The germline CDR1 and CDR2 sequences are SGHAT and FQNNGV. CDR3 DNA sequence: TGTGCCAGCAGCTTAACTATGGAGACCCAGTACTTC. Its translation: CASSLTMETQYF.

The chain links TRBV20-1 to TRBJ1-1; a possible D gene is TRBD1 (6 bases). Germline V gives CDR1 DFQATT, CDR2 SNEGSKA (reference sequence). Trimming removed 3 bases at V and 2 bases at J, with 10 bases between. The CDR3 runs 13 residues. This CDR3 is CSASRGGNTEAFF. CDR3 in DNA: TGCAGTGCTAGCAGAGGGGGAAACACTGAAGCTTTCTTT.

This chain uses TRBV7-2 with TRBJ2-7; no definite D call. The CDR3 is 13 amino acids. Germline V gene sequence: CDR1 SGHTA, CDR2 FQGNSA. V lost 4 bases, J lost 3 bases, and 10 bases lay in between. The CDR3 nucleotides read TGTGCCAGCAGCTCCCAATGGGGCTACGAGCAGTACTTC. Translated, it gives CASSSQWGYEQYF.

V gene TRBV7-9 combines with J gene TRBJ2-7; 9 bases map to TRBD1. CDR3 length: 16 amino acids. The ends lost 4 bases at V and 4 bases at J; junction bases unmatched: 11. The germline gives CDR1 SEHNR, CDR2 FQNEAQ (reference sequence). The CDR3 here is CASSYPGGQGLYEQYF. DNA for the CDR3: TGTGCCAGCAGCTATCCCGGGGGACAGGGACTTTACGAGCAGTACTTC. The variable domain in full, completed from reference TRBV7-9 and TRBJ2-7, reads DTGVSQNPRHKITKRGQNVTFRCDPISEHNRLYWYRQTLGQGPEFLTYFQNEAQLEKSRLLSDRFSAERPKGSFSTLEIQRTEQGDSAMYLCASSYPGGQGLYEQYFGPGTRLTVT.

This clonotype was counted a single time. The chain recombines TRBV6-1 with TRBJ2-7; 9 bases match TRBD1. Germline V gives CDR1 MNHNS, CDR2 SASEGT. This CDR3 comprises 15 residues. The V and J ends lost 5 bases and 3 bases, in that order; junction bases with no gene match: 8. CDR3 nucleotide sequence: TGTGCCAGCAGTCGCGAGGACAGGGGCATCTACGAGCAGTACTTC. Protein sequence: CASSREDRGIYEQYF.

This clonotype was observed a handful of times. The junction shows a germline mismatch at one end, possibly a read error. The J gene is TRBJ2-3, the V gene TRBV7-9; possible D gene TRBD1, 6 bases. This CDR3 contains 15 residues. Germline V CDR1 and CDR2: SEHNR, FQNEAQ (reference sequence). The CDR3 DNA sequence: TGTGCCCGCAGCCTCCGGGACATTTTCACAGATACGCAGTATTTT. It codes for CARSLRDIFTDTQYF.

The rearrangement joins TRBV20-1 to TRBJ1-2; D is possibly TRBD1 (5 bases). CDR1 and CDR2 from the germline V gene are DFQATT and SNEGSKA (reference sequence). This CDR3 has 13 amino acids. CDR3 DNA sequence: TGCAGCCTCCGGGACCCCCCGAGCTATGGCTACACCTTC. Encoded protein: CSLRDPPSYGYTF.

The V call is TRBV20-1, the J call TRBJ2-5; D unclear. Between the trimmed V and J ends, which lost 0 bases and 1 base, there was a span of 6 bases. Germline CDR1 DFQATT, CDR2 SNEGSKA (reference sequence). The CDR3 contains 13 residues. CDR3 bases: TGCAGTGCTAGAGATTCAGCCCAAGAGACCCAGTACTTC. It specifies CSARDSAQETQYF.

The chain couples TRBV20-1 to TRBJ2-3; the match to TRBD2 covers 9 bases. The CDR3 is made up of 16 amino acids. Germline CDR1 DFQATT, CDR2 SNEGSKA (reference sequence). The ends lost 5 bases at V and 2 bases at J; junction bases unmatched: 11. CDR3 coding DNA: TGCAGTGCTCTACCGGCGACTAGCGGTTCCACAGATACGCAGTATTTT. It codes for CSALPATSGSTDTQYF.

The CDR3 DNA is TGTGCCAGCAGAACGACAGGGACCGGGGAGCTGTTTTTT. This codes for CASRTTGTGELFF. The chain has TRBV2 and TRBJ2-2, with 7 bases that match TRBD1. J was trimmed by 5 bases and V by 6 bases; bases with no gene match: 3. This CDR3 contains 13 residues. The V gene's germline CDR1 is SNHLY and CDR2 FYNNEI.

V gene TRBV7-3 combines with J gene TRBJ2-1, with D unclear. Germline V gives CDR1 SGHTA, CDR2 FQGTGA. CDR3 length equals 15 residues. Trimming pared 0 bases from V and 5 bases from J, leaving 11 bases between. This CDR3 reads CASSLTWSRNNEQFF. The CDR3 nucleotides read TGTGCCAGCAGCTTAACGTGGAGTAGGAACAATGAGCAGTTCTTC. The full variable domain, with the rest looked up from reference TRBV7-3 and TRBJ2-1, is GAGVSQTPSNKVTEKGKYVELRCDPISGHTALYWYRQSLGQGPEFLIYFQGTGAADDSGLPNDRFFAVRPEGSVSTLKIQRTERGDSAVYLCASSLTWSRNNEQFFGPGTRLTVL.

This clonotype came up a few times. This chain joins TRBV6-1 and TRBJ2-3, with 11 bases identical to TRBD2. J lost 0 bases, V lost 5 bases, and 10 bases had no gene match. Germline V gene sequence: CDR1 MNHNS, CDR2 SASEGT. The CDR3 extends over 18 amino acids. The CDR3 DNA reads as TGTGCCAGCAGTTATCGGGCTAGCGGGGGGCTTAGCACAGATACGCAGTATTTT. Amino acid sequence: CASSYRASGGLSTDTQYF.

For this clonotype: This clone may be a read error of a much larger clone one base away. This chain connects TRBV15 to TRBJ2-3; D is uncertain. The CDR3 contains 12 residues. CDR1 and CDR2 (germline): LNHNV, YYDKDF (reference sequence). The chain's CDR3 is CATSGETDTQYF. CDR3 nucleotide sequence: TGTGCCACCAGCGGAGAAACAGATACGCAGTATTTT.

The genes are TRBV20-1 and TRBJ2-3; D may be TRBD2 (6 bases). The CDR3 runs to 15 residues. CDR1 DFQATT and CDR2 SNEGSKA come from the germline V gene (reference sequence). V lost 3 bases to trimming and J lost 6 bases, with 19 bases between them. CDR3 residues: CSASDRLEGTDTQYF. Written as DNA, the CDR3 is TGCAGTGCTAGTGATCGACTAGAGGGGACCGATACGCAGTATTTT.

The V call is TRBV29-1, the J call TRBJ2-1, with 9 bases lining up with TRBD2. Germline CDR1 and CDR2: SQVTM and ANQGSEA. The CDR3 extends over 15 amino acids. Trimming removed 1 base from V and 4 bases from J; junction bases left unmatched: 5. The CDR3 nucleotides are TGCAGCGTTGAAGCGAGCGGGAGGCCTTACAATGAGCAGTTCTTC. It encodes CSVEASGRPYNEQFF.

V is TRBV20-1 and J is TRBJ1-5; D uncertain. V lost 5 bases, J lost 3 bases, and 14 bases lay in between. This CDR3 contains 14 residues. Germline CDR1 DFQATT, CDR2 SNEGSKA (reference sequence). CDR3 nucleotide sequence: TGCAGTGCTTCCGAGGAGAGAATCAATCAGCCCCAGCATTTT. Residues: CSASEERINQPQHF.

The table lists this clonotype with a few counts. CDR3 residues: CSARDVTENQPQHF. The CDR3 bases are TGCAGTGCTAGAGATGTTACAGAAAATCAGCCCCAGCATTTT. This rearrangement joins TRBV20-1 to TRBJ1-5; D is unclear. V was trimmed by 0 bases and J by 4 bases, leaving 10 bases between them. CDR3 length equals 14 residues. Germline V gene sequence: CDR1 DFQATT, CDR2 SNEGSKA (reference sequence).

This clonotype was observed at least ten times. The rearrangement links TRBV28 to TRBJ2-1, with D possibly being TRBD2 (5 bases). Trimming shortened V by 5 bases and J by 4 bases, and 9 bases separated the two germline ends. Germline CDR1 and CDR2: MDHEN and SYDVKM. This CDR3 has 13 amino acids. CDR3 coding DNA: TGTGCCAGCAGTGAGGGCTTTTACAATGAGCAGTTCTTC. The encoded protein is CASSEGFYNEQFF.

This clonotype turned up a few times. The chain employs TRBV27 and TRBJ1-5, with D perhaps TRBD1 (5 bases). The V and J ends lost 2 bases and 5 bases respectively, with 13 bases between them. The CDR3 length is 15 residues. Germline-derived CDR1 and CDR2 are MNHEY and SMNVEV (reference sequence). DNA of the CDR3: TGTGCCAGCAGTTTAACGACGGGGACCGATCAGCCCCAGCATTTT. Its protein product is CASSLTTGTDQPQHF.

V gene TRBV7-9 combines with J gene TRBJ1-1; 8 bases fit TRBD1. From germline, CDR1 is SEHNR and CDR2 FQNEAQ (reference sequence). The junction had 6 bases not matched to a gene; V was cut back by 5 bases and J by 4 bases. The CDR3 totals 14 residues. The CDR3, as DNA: TGTGCCAGCAGCCCACAGGGGGTGACCACTGAAGCTTTCTTT. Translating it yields CASSPQGVTTEAFF.

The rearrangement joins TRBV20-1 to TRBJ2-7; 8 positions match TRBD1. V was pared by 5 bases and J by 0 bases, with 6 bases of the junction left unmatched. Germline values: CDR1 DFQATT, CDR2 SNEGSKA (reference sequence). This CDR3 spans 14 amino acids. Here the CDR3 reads CSASHRGSSYEQYF. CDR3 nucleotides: TGCAGTGCTTCCCACAGGGGGAGCTCCTACGAGCAGTACTTC.

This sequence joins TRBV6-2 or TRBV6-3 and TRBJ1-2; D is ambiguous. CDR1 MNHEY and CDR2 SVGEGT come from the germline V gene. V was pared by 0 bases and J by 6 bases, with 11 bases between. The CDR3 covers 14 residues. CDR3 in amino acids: CASSYSTAVDGYTF. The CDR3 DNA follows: TGTGCCAGCAGTTACTCGACGGCAGTAGATGGCTACACCTTC.

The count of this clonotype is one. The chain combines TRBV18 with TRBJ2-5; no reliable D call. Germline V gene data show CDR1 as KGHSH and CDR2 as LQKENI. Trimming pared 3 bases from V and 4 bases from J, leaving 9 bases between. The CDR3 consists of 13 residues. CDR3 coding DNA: TGTGCCAGCTCACCCAGCTTTGGAGAGACCCAGTACTTC. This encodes CASSPSFGETQYF. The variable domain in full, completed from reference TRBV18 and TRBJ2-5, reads NAGVMQNPRHLVRRRGQEARLRCSPMKGHSHVYWYRQLPEEGLKFMVYLQKENIIDESGMPKERFSAEFPKEGPSILRIQQVVRGDSAAYFCASSPSFGETQYFGPGTRLLVL.

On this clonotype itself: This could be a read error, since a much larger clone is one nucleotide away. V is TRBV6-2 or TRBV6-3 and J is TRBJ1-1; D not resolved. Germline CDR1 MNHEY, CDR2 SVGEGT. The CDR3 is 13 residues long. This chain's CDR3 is CAGSYAGKAEAFF. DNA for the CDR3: TGTGCCGGCAGTTACGCGGGGAAGGCCGAAGCTTTCTTT.

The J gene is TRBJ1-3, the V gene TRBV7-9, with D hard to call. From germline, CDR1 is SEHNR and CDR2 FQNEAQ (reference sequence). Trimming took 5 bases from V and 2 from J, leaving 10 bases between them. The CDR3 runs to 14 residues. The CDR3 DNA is TGTGCCAGCAGCCCCCCGACAACTGGAAACACCATATATTTT. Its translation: CASSPPTTGNTIYF.